This T cell receptor (beta chain) was documented in a study of beta chain features in type 1 diabetes. At the level of the study: No patient-donor differences in age, gender, total cells or subset yield.

Per the germline V gene, CDR1 is SGHDN and CDR2 is FVKESK. The length of the CDR3 is 13 residues. The germline V and J ends were trimmed by 4 bases and 6 bases, with 9 bases remaining between them. Comment on this clone: Antigen specificity is unknown.

As every portion of the isolated RNA was reverse transcribed, the sequencing read expressed TCRB transcripts. Method: immunoSEQ multiplex PCR; TCRdb's copy keeps in-frame clones and lacks some. Seen here are 250,000 to 300,000 clones, approximately 25% observed once, and the top ten hold roughly 0.013%. Overall study results and limits: Type 1 diabetes patients had VDJ junctions that carried fewer insertions and more deletions. Significant though moderate, a shortening of TCRB CDR3s appeared in all four CD4+ subsets of Type 1 diabetes patients.

The chain joins TRBV14 to TRBJ2-2; D not certain. This TCR was sampled from a woman aged 25 to 45 with type 1 diabetes. Source material: naive CD4+ T cells from blood. The CDR3 spells CASSLVAPGELFF. CDR3 DNA: TGTGCCAGCAGCCTCGTGGCCCCCGGGGAGCTGTTTTTT.